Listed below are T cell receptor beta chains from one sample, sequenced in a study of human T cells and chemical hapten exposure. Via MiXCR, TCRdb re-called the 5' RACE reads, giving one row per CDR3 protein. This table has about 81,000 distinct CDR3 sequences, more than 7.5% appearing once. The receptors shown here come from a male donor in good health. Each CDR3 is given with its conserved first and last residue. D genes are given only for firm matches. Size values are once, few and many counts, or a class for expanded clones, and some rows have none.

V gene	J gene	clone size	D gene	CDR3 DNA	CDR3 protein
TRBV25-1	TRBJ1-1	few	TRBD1	TGTGCCAGTTCTCCGGGACAGGGGGCGCGCACTGAAGCTTTCTTT	CASSPGQGARTEAFF
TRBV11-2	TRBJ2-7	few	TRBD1	TGTGCCAGCAGCTGGGGACAGATCTACGAGCAGTACTTC	CASSWGQIYEQYF
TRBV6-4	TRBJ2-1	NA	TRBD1	TGTGCCAGCAGTCCTGGGACAGGAGGTAATGAGCAGTTCTTC	CASSPGTGGNEQFF
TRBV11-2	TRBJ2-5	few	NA	TGTGCCAGCAGCTTAGGCTCCCCCGAGGGGGAGACCCAGTACTTC	CASSLGSPEGETQYF
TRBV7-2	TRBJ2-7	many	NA	TGTGCCAGCAGCTTAGCATACGGGATTTTCTACGAGCAGTACTTC	CASSLAYGIFYEQYF
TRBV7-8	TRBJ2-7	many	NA	TGTGCCAGCAGGCCCGGGACTGCGACGCCCTACGAGCAGTACTTC	CASRPGTATPYEQYF
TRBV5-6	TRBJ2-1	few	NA	TGTGCCAGCAGCTTGACAGGGAAAAGCTCCTACAATGAGCAGTTCTTC	CASSLTGKSSYNEQFF
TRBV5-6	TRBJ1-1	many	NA	TGTGCCAGCAGCAGGGACACCGACGAAGCTTTCTTT	CASSRDTDEAFF
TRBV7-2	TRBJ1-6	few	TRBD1	TGTGCCAGCAACTCACAGGGACAGCGGGACTCACCCCTCCACTTT	CASNSQGQRDSPLHF
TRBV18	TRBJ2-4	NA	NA	TGTGCCAGCTCACCGCCGACAGTAGCCAAAAACATTCAGTACTTC	CASSPPTVAKNIQYF
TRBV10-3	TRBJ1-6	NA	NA	TGTGCCCTACGACAGGAGTATAATTCACCCCTCCACTTT	CALRQEYNSPLHF
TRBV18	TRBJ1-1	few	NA	TGTGCCAGCTCCACCGGACAAAACACTGAAGCTTTCTTT	CASSTGQNTEAFF
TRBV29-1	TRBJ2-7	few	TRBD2	TGCAGCGCTGCTAGCGGGAGCGTCTACGAGCAGTACTTC	CSAASGSVYEQYF
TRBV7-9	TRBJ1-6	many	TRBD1	TGTGCCAGCAGCAAGGGACAGGGGAGCTCCTATAATTCACCCCTCCACTTT	CASSKGQGSSYNSPLHF